A single T cell receptor (beta chain) is shown here with its context. Antigen unknown. The entry originates in a study of T cell repertoires in cytomegalovirus infection. Study overall: Public TCR beta signatures indicated both CMV infection and matching HLA type. Findings and limits, study-wide: Dominating the ex vivo response were HLA-C-restricted CMV-specific TCR beta clonotypes. Identification of carriers of CMV plus the relevant HLA was achieved through cumulative public TCR beta family frequency.

TCRdb fed the reads into MiXCR, producing one record per CDR3 protein. The sample records nearly 700,000 distinct CDR3 sequences, roughly 30% being singletons. The germline V gene has CDR1 SGHAT and CDR2 FQNNGV. V lost 4 bases and J lost 4; bases outside the gene matches: 16. There are 18 residues in the CDR3. The sequence was collected from a human donor in good health (CMV status not recorded). Some clones in this sample may be carry-over from other donors' samples. This specimen consisted of cultured PBMCs, obtained from culture after CMV antigen stimulation. This chain links TRBV11-2 with TRBJ2-1; 7 bases are shared with TRBD1. DNA for the CDR3: TGTGCCAGCAGCTCGGATACAGGGGACATTGTCATTTACAATGAGCAGTTCTTC. Translation gives CASSSDTGDIVIYNEQFF. The full variable domain, its missing parts supplied by reference TRBV11-2 and TRBJ2-1, is EAGVAQSPRYKIIEKRQSVAFWCNPISGHATLYWYQQILGQGPKLLIQFQNNGVVDDSQLPKDRFSAERLKGVDSTLKIQPAKLEDSAVYLCASSSDTGDIVIYNEQFFGPGTRLTVL.